The clone carrying this T cell receptor beta chain has more than one count but fewer than ten. Per the germline V gene, CDR1 is MNHNY and CDR2 is SVGAGI (reference sequence). V gave up 2 bases and J gave up 6 bases, with 6 bases separating them. CDR3 length: 12 amino acids. This specimen belongs to a study of OX40 agonist ivuxolimab in advanced cancers. Sequencing was performed with immunoSEQ multiplex PCR; in TCRdb, only in-frame clones are kept and a portion is missing. The profile shows around 19,000 clones, 80% to 90% of them singletons. The source material was CD4+ or CD8+ T cells sorted from blood, sampled in a trial of the OX40 agonist ivuxolimab. The receptor was derived from an adult with an advanced solid tumor such as melanoma, head and neck, liver or kidney cancer. The rearrangement joins TRBV6-6 to TRBJ2-3; D not resolved. The CDR3 region has the DNA TGTGCCAGCAGTTACACTTTGGATACGCAGTATTTT. It codes for CASSYTLDTQYF.